The 26 T cell receptor beta chains listed next were all sequenced from one sample in a study of shared clonotypes between healthy human individuals (dated by TCRdb to the early 2020s). Library method: the immunoSEQ multiplex PCR assay. TCRdb stores this immuneACCESS table with in-frame sequences only. Part of the clones is absent; in the studies checked, under half of the shortfall reflects unresolved V genes, and no reason is known for the rest. In all, the sample holds about 1 million clones, and about 75% of those were seen once. Jointly, the top ten make up approximately 1.5% of the sample. Material: memory CD4+ T cells sorted from blood. Sample cell subset or site, as interpreted from the label and publication: CD45RA-negative fraction. Source of these receptors: a man aged 18 to 30 in good health.

This chain joins TRBV5-1 and TRBJ2-7, with D unclear. Looked up from germline, CDR1 is SGHRS and CDR2 is YFSETQ. This CDR3 comprises 14 residues. The V gene lost 0 bases and the J gene lost 2 bases, with 9 bases spanning the gap. The CDR3 sequence: CASSLADPAYEQYF. CDR3 nucleotides: TGCGCCAGCAGCTTGGCGGACCCTGCCTACGAGCAGTACTTC.

The rearrangement joins TRBV19 to TRBJ2-5; TRBD2 aligns across 7 bases. CDR1 LNHDA and CDR2 SQIVND come from the germline V gene (reference sequence). The CDR3 consists of 15 residues. V was clipped by 3 bases and J by 4 bases; unmatched bases: 8. For the CDR3, the DNA is TGTGCCAGTAGTATGGTGGGACTACAAAGAGAGACCCAGTACTTC. Its translation is CASSMVGLQRETQYF. Filled out from reference TRBV19 and TRBJ2-5, the complete variable domain reads DGGITQSPKYLFRKEGQNVTLSCEQNLNHDAMYWYRQDPGQGLRLIYYSQIVNDFQKGDIAEGYSVSREKKESFPLTVTSAQKNPTAFYLCASSMVGLQRETQYFGPGTRLLVL.

J is TRBJ1-2 and V is TRBV5-1; D call uncertain. The CDR3 consists of 13 residues. Trimming took 4 bases from V and 0 from J, leaving 7 bases between them. CDR1 and CDR2 from the germline V gene are SGHRS and YFSETQ. For the CDR3, the DNA is TGCGCCAGCAGCGCGGAACCTAACTATGGCTACACCTTC. It is translated as CASSAEPNYGYTF.

This clone turned up a few times. V and J are TRBV30 and TRBJ2-1; D unclear. The V end lost 3 bases, the J end lost 8 bases, and 11 bases lay between the germline ends. There are 12 residues in the CDR3. Germline CDR1 is GTSNPN and CDR2 is SVGIG (reference sequence). Here the CDR3 reads CAWSHWVDEQFF. CDR3 coding DNA: TGTGCCTGGAGCCACTGGGTGGATGAGCAGTTCTTC.

This clone was counted between two and nine times. An end of the junction does not agree with germline; a read error may underlie this. V gene TRBV20-1 combines with J gene TRBJ1-1, with no clear D. In germline, CDR1 is DFQATT, CDR2 SNEGSKA (reference sequence). The CDR3 is 9 amino acids. This chain's CDR3 is CSAREGAFF. The CDR3 nucleotides are TGCAGTGCTCGAGAAGGAGCTTTCTTT.

The chain is built from TRBV7-2 and TRBJ1-6; D is ambiguous. The CDR3 runs to 12 residues. The germline V gene has CDR1 SGHTA and CDR2 FQGNSA. The V end was cut by 2 bases, the J end by 11 bases, with 7 bases between. Here the CDR3 reads CASSLPQPPLHF. CDR3 nucleotide sequence: TGTGCCAGCAGCTTACCCCAGCCACCCCTCCACTTT.

This chain connects TRBV11-1 to TRBJ2-3; weak D call: TRBD2 (6 bases). CDR3 length equals 13 residues. V was trimmed by 3 bases and J by 7 bases, leaving 11 bases between them. Germline V gives CDR1 SGHAT, CDR2 FQDESV (reference sequence). DNA of the CDR3: TGTGCCAGCAGCTTGGAGGGACTTTATACGCAGTATTTT. Protein: CASSLEGLYTQYF.

This rearrangement joins TRBV1 to TRBJ1-4. TRBV1 is noted as a pseudogene. This CDR3 spans 15 amino acids. The CDR3 region is CTSSQDRGGNEKLFF. The DNA for the CDR3 is TGCACCAGCAGCCAAGATCGGGGGGGGAATGAAAAACTGTTTTTT.

The chain combines TRBV10-3 with TRBJ2-1; 7 bases are a match to TRBD2. This CDR3 region has 22 residues. After removal of 4 bases from V and 5 bases from J, the junction contained 29 bases not matched to a gene. From germline, CDR1 is ENHRY and CDR2 SYGVKD. The DNA of the CDR3 is TGTGCCATCAGTGGACTGATACCCCGTCCCGGCTTTGACGGGAGGAACGACAATGAGCAGTTCTTC. Amino acids: CAISGLIPRPGFDGRNDNEQFF.

The chain recombines TRBV10-3 with TRBJ2-4; 8 nucleotides line up with TRBD1. Losses at the gene ends were 3 bases for V and 8 bases for J; bases not matched to a gene: 6. Germline lookup yields CDR1 ENHRY and CDR2 SYGVKD. The CDR3 runs 14 residues. The CDR3 protein is CAISEGQGGDIQYF. CDR3 DNA: TGTGCCATCAGTGAAGGACAGGGAGGCGACATTCAGTACTTC.

This chain connects TRBV4-1 to TRBJ2-4; 12 bases fit TRBD2. Germline V lookup: CDR1 MGHRA, CDR2 YSYEKL. This CDR3 spans 17 amino acids. V dropped 0 bases and J dropped 8; count of bases not matched to a gene: 8. In DNA form, the CDR3 reads TGCGCCAGCAGCCAAGATTTGGGACTAGCGGGTACCCACATTCAGTACTTC. Translating it yields CASSQDLGLAGTHIQYF.

This clone occurred once. The J gene is TRBJ1-1, the V gene TRBV4-1, with D possibly being TRBD1 (5 bases). The CDR3 is made up of 14 amino acids. Trimming left V 0 bases short and J 4 bases short, with 9 bases between. Germline V lookup: CDR1 MGHRA, CDR2 YSYEKL. The CDR3 coding sequence is TGCGCCAGCAGCCAAGATGGCGGGGGCACTGAAGCTTTCTTT. Encoded protein: CASSQDGGGTEAFF.

This clone was picked up many times. The rearrangement joins TRBV18 to TRBJ2-7; a weak D match, TRBD2 (6 bases). Germline V gene lookup returns CDR1 KGHSH and CDR2 LQKENI. The germline V and J ends were trimmed by 0 bases and 5 bases, with 14 bases remaining between them. The CDR3 runs to 15 residues. The chain's CDR3 is CASSPPVTSLHEQYF. The DNA for the CDR3 is TGTGCCAGCTCACCACCTGTAACTAGCCTGCACGAGCAGTACTTC.

This clone was observed a few times. The rearrangement joins TRBV4-3 to TRBJ2-7; no clear D gene. The CDR3 has 15 residues. Germline CDR1 reads LGHNA; CDR2 reads YSLEER. V lost 0 bases and J 2 bases, leaving 11 bases between the germline ends. This chain's CDR3 is CASSQDRAVAYEQYF. In DNA form, the CDR3 reads TGCGCCAGCAGCCAAGATAGGGCAGTTGCCTACGAGCAGTACTTC.

To note about this clone: Germline is not matched at one junction end, which may reflect a read error. V gene TRBV7-9 combines with J gene TRBJ2-2; possible D gene TRBD2, 6 bases. CDR3 length: 16 amino acids. Germline V gene sequence: CDR1 SEHNR, CDR2 FQNEAQ (reference sequence). The CDR3 loop is CASSLAAGRNSGELFF. Written as DNA, the CDR3 is TGTGCCAGCAGCTTAGCAGCGGGCAGGAACTCCGGGGAGCTGTTTTTT.

The gene calls are TRBV7-9 and TRBJ1-1; D gene ambiguous. This CDR3 comprises 15 residues. Germline V gives CDR1 SEHNR, CDR2 FQNEAQ (reference sequence). Trimming took 3 bases from V and 1 from J, leaving 12 bases between them. This CDR3 reads CASSLTGPRNTEAFF. The CDR3 coding sequence is TGTGCCAGCAGCTTGACGGGTCCTCGGAACACTGAAGCTTTCTTT. Full variable domain (outside the CDR3, taken from reference TRBV7-9 and TRBJ1-1): DTGVSQNPRHKITKRGQNVTFRCDPISEHNRLYWYRQTLGQGPEFLTYFQNEAQLEKSRLLSDRFSAERPKGSFSTLEIQRTEQGDSAMYLCASSLTGPRNTEAFFGQGTRLTVV.

The chain is built from TRBV4-2 and TRBJ2-1, with D perhaps matching TRBD2 (5 bases). The V gene lost 7 bases and the J gene lost 7 bases, with 17 bases spanning the gap. This CDR3 has 14 amino acids. The germline CDR1 and CDR2 sequences are LGHNA and YNFKEQ. This CDR3 is CASTASLTRNEQFF. The CDR3, as DNA: TGTGCCAGCACCGCTAGCCTTACTAGGAATGAGCAGTTCTTC.

V and J are TRBV12-2 and TRBJ2-2; the D call of TRBD1 is as the table states it, not checked on the DNA. TRBV12-2 counts as a pseudogene. This CDR3 spans 16 amino acids. The CDR3 region has the DNA TGTGCAAGTCGCTTTCAGGGGGAGGAGTACACCGGGGAGCTGTTTTTT. Residues: CASRFQGEEYTGELFF.

V gene TRBV25-1 combines with J gene TRBJ2-7; TRBD1 is a possible D gene (7 bases). Germline V CDR1 and CDR2: MGHDK, SYGVNS. The CDR3 runs 15 residues. The V end lost 6 bases, the J end lost 6 bases, and 21 bases lay between the germline ends. CDR3 nucleotide sequence: TGTGCCAGCAGCAAACCGACAGGGAAGGGAGGCGAGCAGTACTTC. Amino acid sequence: CASSKPTGKGGEQYF.

The V call is TRBV15, the J call TRBJ1-2; 12 bases agree with TRBD1. Germline V gives CDR1 LNHNV, CDR2 YYDKDF (reference sequence). The CDR3 totals 13 residues. Trimming removed 5 bases from V and 8 bases from J; junction bases left unmatched: 3. The CDR3 bases are TGTGCCACCAGCGGGACAGGGGGCCGAGGCTACACCTTC. This gives the protein CATSGTGGRGYTF.

The genes are TRBV19 and TRBJ1-1; D remains ambiguous. Germline CDR1 is LNHDA and CDR2 is SQIVND (reference sequence). The CDR3 runs 14 residues. Trimming removed 3 bases at V and 2 bases at J, with 10 bases between. The DNA of the CDR3 is TGTGCCAGTAGTATCTCTGGGAAAAACACTGAAGCTTTCTTT. Protein product: CASSISGKNTEAFF.

As to this clone: The sample holds other DNA sequences that translate to the same CDR3. The rearrangement uses TRBV7-2 and TRBJ2-7, with 7 bases matching TRBD2. CDR1 SGHTA and CDR2 FQGNSA come from the germline V gene. The CDR3 runs 16 residues. J lost 0 bases, V lost 6 bases, and 11 bases had no gene match. CDR3 residues: CASSLAASGNSYEQYF. The CDR3 bases are TGTGCCAGCAGTCTGGCCGCTAGCGGAAACTCCTACGAGCAGTACTTC. Looking up the rest from reference TRBV7-2 and TRBJ2-7 gives the full variable domain: GAGVSQSPSNKVTEKGKDVELRCDPISGHTALYWYRQSLGQGLEFLIYFQGNSAPDKSGLPSDRFSAERTGGSVSTLTIQRTQQEDSAVYLCASSLAASGNSYEQYFGPGTRLTVT.

Comments on this clone: Germline is not matched at one junction end, which may reflect a read error. The chain carries TRBV6-1 and TRBJ1-1, with D unresolved. CDR3 length: 14 residues. Germline V gives CDR1 MNHNS, CDR2 SASEGT. CDR3 sequence (DNA): TGTGCCAGCAGCGAAGGCGGTTTGAGCACTGAAGCTTTCTTT. It encodes CASSEGGLSTEAFF.

V is TRBV9 and J is TRBJ1-4, with no clear D. CDR3 size: 15 residues. CDR1 SGDLS and CDR2 YYNGEE come from the germline V gene. Trimming stripped 3 bases from V and 5 bases from J, with 14 bases between. This CDR3 reads CASSALRGENEKLFF. DNA for the CDR3: TGTGCCAGCAGCGCCCTACGTGGGGAAAATGAAAAACTGTTTTTT.

This chain joins TRBV30 and TRBJ2-7; 9 nucleotides match TRBD1. Germline V lookup: CDR1 GTSNPN, CDR2 SVGIG (reference sequence). The CDR3 spans 14 residues. The ends lost 2 bases at V and 4 bases at J; junction bases unmatched: 6. CDR3 sequence: CAWSMGQGWYEQYF. CDR3 bases: TGTGCCTGGAGTATGGGACAGGGCTGGTACGAGCAGTACTTC. Full variable domain (remainder filled in from reference TRBV30 and TRBJ2-7): SQTIHQWPATLVQPVGSPLSLECTVEGTSNPNLYWYRQAAGRGLQLLFYSVGIGQISSEVPQNLSASRPQDRQFILSSKKLLLSDSGFYLCAWSMGQGWYEQYFGPGTRLTVT.

J is TRBJ1-2 and V is TRBV28; no clear D gene. Trimming left V 10 bases short and J 4 bases short, with 13 bases between. CDR1 and CDR2 from the germline V gene are MDHEN and SYDVKM. The CDR3 consists of 12 residues. CDR3 nucleotide sequence: TGTGCCACCGATACGGATTTCTATGGCTACACCTTC. It specifies CATDTDFYGYTF.